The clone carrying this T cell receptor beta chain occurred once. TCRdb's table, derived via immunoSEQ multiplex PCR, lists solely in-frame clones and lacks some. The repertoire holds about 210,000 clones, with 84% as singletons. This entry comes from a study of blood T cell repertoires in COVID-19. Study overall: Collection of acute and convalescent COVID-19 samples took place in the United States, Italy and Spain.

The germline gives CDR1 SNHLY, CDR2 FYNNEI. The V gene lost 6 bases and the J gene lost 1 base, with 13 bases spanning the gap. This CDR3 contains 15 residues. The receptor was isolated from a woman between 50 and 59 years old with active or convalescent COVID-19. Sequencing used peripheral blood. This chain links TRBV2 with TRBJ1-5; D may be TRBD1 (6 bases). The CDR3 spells CASRGGTLSNQPQHF. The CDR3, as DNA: TGTGCCAGCAGGGGAGGGACACTGAGCAATCAGCCCCAGCATTTT.